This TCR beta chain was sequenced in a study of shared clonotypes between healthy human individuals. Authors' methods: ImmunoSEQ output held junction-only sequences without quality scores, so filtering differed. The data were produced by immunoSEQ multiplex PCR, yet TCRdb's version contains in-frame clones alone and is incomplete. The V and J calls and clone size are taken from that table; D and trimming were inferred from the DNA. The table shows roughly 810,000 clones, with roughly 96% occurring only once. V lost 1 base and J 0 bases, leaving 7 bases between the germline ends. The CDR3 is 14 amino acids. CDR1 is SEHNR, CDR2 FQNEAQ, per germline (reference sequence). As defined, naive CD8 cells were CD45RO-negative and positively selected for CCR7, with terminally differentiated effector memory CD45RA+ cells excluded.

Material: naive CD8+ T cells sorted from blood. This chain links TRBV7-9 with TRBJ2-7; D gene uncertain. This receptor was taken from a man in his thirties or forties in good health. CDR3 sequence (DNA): TGTGCCAGCAGCTTAGTTGACGGCTCCTACGAGCAGTACTTC. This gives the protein CASSLVDGSYEQYF.